The sequence of this T cell receptor (beta chain) was determined in a study of blood T cell repertoires in COVID-19. Study-level background: Samples representing acute and convalescent COVID-19 were sourced from the United States, Italy and Spain. PBMCs, B-cell-depleted T cells, or T cells were the source of the cDNA or gDNA that made up the material.

In the authors' methods: By means of reference gene primer amplification, nucleated cell counts were estimated. Only in-frame clones appear in the TCRdb table, and some are missing; sequencing was by immunoSEQ multiplex PCR. V, J and clone size derive from that table, while D and trimming were established from the DNA sequence. The sample includes roughly 65,000 clones, roughly 82% seen only once; the top ten take roughly 39%. This CDR3 spans 14 amino acids. The germline V gene has CDR1 SNHLY and CDR2 FYNNEI. Trimming removed 8 bases from V and 3 bases from J; junction bases left unmatched: 10. This TCR was sampled from a human donor in a cohort sampled during active COVID-19. The sample comprised peripheral blood. The rearrangement uses TRBV2 and TRBJ2-7; 7 bases match TRBD2. CDR3 nucleotides: TGTGCCAGCGCACGGGACTACCGAATCTACGAGCAGTACTTC. It yields the protein CASARDYRIYEQYF.